Reported below is one T cell receptor (beta chain). This entry belongs to a study of T cell responses to AZD1222 COVID-19 vaccine. The CDR3 has 15 amino acids. Germline V gene lookup returns CDR1 SGHNT and CDR2 YYREEE (reference sequence). Trimming removed 0 bases from V and 5 bases from J; junction bases left unmatched: 5. Generated by immunoSEQ multiplex PCR, the TCRdb table keeps only in-frame clones and is missing some. The sample holds about 130,000 clones; approximately 94% are singletons and the top ten take 5.5% to 8%. This clonotype was sampled from an adult in good health. This specimen consisted of peripheral blood, obtained on day 0 of AZD1222 vaccination. The chain carries TRBV5-4 and TRBJ2-1; 7 bases agree with TRBD2. CDR3 nucleotides: TGTGCCAGCAGCTTGGGACTAGCAACTGACAATGAGCAGTTCTTC. Amino acid sequence: CASSLGLATDNEQFF.